Below are 24 T cell receptor beta chains sequenced from a single sample in a study of cytomegalovirus exposure and HLA in healthy donors. Amplification used 60 Vbeta primers and 13 Jbeta primers. Only in-frame clones appear in the TCRdb table, and some are missing; sequencing was by immunoSEQ multiplex PCR. The sample yields 130,000 to 150,000 clones, approximately 68% seen once. Source material: PBMCs. The receptors were sampled from a man aged 35-49 years in good health and CMV-seronegative.

This chain connects TRBV10-2 to TRBJ2-7, with D unresolved. The CDR3 runs 14 residues. Trimming left V 2 bases short and J 0 bases short, with 8 bases between. Germline assignment: CDR1 WSHSY and CDR2 SAAADI. CDR3 sequence: CASSEQVGSYEQYF. CDR3 DNA sequence: TGCGCCAGCAGTGAGCAGGTGGGCTCCTACGAGCAGTACTTC.

This clone was observed a handful of times. Distinct nucleotide sequences in the sample also encode this CDR3. The chain links TRBV6-6 to TRBJ1-5, with D perhaps matching TRBD1 (6 bases). Germline CDR1 and CDR2: MNHNY and SVGAGI (reference sequence). Trimming pared 0 bases from V and 4 bases from J, leaving 7 bases between. There are 14 residues in the CDR3. The CDR3 here is CASSYSRGNQPQHF. Written as DNA, the CDR3 is TGTGCCAGCAGTTACTCCAGGGGAAATCAGCCCCAGCATTTT.

This clone was seen only once. The V call is TRBV2, the J call TRBJ1-5; perhaps TRBD1 as D (6 bases). The ends were cut back, 6 bases at V and 2 bases at J, with 17 bases in the middle. The germline CDR1 and CDR2 sequences are SNHLY and FYNNEI. The CDR3 has 16 amino acids. The CDR3 sequence is CASSHPLGARNQPQHF. The CDR3 DNA follows: TGTGCCAGCAGCCATCCTTTGGGGGCTCGCAATCAGCCCCAGCATTTT.

On this clone itself: One end of the junction fails to match germline, which may point to a read error. The V gene is TRBV19, the J gene TRBJ2-6; 9 nucleotides agree with TRBD2. The CDR3 runs to 16 residues. The germline gives CDR1 LNHDA, CDR2 SQIVND (reference sequence). CDR3 in DNA: TGTGCCAGTAGTATAGGCGGGGGGGCGGGGGCCAACGTCCTGCCTTTC. Its translation is CASSIGGGAGANVLPF.

The chain is built from TRBV15 and TRBJ2-5, with D perhaps matching TRBD1 (6 bases). The last part of the DNA fits TRBJ2-7 better; the J call may be wrong. This CDR3 has 14 amino acids. Germline CDR1 LNHNV, CDR2 YYDKDF (reference sequence). The CDR3 reads CATSRGTLSYEQYF. The CDR3 nucleotides are TGTGCCACCAGCAGGGGGACATTGTCCTACGAGCAGTACTTC.

The V gene is TRBV6-5, the J gene TRBJ1-3; 8 bases align to TRBD1. The CDR3 consists of 15 residues. Germline values: CDR1 MNHEY, CDR2 SVGAGI. J lost 2 bases, V lost 8 bases, and 8 bases had no gene match. The CDR3 DNA follows: TGTGCCAGCCTCAGGGGGCGGAACGCTGGAAACACCATATATTTT. It specifies CASLRGRNAGNTIYF.

CDR3 amino acids: CSVQQGGEKLFF. Written as DNA, the CDR3 is TGCAGCGTTCAACAGGGCGGTGAAAAACTGTTTTTT. The chain recombines TRBV29-1 with TRBJ1-4; D perhaps matches TRBD1 (6 bases). V was cut by 5 bases and J by 7 bases, with 11 bases left in between. The germline CDR1 and CDR2 sequences are SQVTM and ANQGSEA. There are 12 residues in the CDR3.

The rearrangement uses TRBV11-3 and TRBJ2-3, with 9 bases lining up with TRBD1. Germline V gene data show CDR1 as SGHNT and CDR2 as YENEEA. This CDR3 region has 14 residues. V gave up 5 bases and J gave up 6 bases; unmatched junction bases: 6. The CDR3 region is CASSTRQGVDTQYF. CDR3 in DNA: TGTGCCAGCAGCACAAGACAGGGGGTTGATACGCAGTATTTT.

The chain carries TRBV7-8 and TRBJ2-1, with a possible D match to TRBD1 (5 bases). From germline, CDR1 is SGHVS and CDR2 FQNEAQ. This CDR3 has 16 residues. V lost 1 base and J 4 bases, leaving 14 bases between the germline ends. The chain's CDR3 is CASSLVVWGRYNEQFF. In DNA, the CDR3 is TGTGCCAGCAGCTTAGTCGTATGGGGCCGATACAATGAGCAGTTCTTC.

This clone was seen only once. The V and J genes are TRBV6-5 and TRBJ1-1; possibly TRBD1 for D (6 bases). The length of the CDR3 is 13 residues. The V end was cut by 0 bases, the J end by 9 bases, with 11 bases between. Germline CDR1 MNHEY, CDR2 SVGAGI. The CDR3 coding sequence is TGTGCCAGCAGTTACTCGACGGGGGGCCAAGCTTTCTTT. This sequence encodes CASSYSTGGQAFF.

The CDR3 DNA reads as TGTGCCAGCAGCCCATTCGTGTCCGGGCCCCAGCATTTT. Its protein is CASSPFVSGPQHF. The V call is TRBV7-2, the J call TRBJ1-5; no definite D call. The CDR3 has 13 amino acids. CDR1 is SGHTA and CDR2 is FQGNSA in the germline V gene. The V gene lost 5 bases and the J gene lost 9 bases, with 14 bases spanning the gap.

This sequence joins TRBV4-1 and TRBJ2-3, with 15 bases lining up with TRBD2. The CDR3 covers 18 residues. The J segment lost 4 bases and the V segment lost 1 base, leaving 6 bases of the junction unmatched. Germline CDR1 MGHRA, CDR2 YSYEKL. The CDR3 region has the DNA TGCGCCAGCAGCCAAGCCGGGGGACTAGCGGGAGGTCCAGATACGCAGTATTTT. Translated: CASSQAGGLAGGPDTQYF.

The gene calls are TRBV27 and TRBJ1-5; D unclear. Trimming shortened V by 3 bases and J by 0 bases, and 6 bases separated the two germline ends. The CDR3 extends over 14 amino acids. CDR1 and CDR2 from the germline V gene are MNHEY and SMNVEV (reference sequence). The CDR3 loop reads CASSFTVSNQPQHF. DNA for the CDR3: TGTGCCAGCAGTTTCACGGTTAGCAATCAGCCCCAGCATTTT.

V and J are TRBV2 and TRBJ1-5; perhaps TRBD1 as D (6 bases). CDR3 length: 13 amino acids. Per the germline V gene, CDR1 is SNHLY and CDR2 is FYNNEI. Trimming took off 6 bases at V and 5 bases at J, with 11 bases between the two ends. The CDR3 loop is CASRETGYQPQHF. In DNA, the CDR3 is TGTGCCAGCAGGGAGACAGGTTATCAGCCCCAGCATTTT.

V usage is TRBV7-2 and J usage is TRBJ2-7, with 8 bases aligning to TRBD2. Germline-derived CDR1 and CDR2 are SGHTA and FQGNSA. CDR3 size: 16 residues. Trimming removed 2 bases from V and 7 bases from J; junction bases left unmatched: 13. The CDR3 DNA sequence: TGTGCCAGCAGCTTAAATTTGGTGGTAGCGGGATCGGAGCAGTACTTC. This translates into CASSLNLVVAGSEQYF.

This chain links TRBV18 with TRBJ1-2; 12 nucleotides align to TRBD1. Germline V gene data show CDR1 as KGHSH and CDR2 as LQKENI. CDR3 size: 14 residues. The trim removed 3 bases at V and 6 bases at J, leaving 2 bases unmatched. DNA for the CDR3: TGTGCCAGCTCACCGGGACAGGGGGCGAATGGCTACACCTTC. The encoded protein is CASSPGQGANGYTF.

This CDR3 reads CASSVGPGSYEQYF. CDR3 bases: TGTGCCAGCAGCGTAGGTCCGGGTTCCTACGAGCAGTACTTC. This chain uses TRBV9 with TRBJ2-7; D is undetermined. Germline CDR1 reads SGDLS; CDR2 reads YYNGEE. V was trimmed by 0 bases and J by 1 base, leaving 8 bases between them. The CDR3 spans 14 residues.

This chain connects TRBV6-5 to TRBJ1-6; 7 nucleotides align to TRBD1. Germline assignment: CDR1 MNHEY and CDR2 SVGAGI. Trimming at V came to 6 bases and at J to 9 bases, leaving 11 bases not matched to a gene. This CDR3 spans 15 amino acids. CDR3 residues: CASSSLDREASPLHF. The DNA of the CDR3 is TGTGCCAGCAGCTCACTCGACAGGGAGGCTTCACCCCTCCACTTT.

This chain uses TRBV28 with TRBJ1-3, with 7 bases matching TRBD1. CDR3 length: 17 amino acids. V was pared by 1 base and J by 4 bases, with 10 bases of the junction left unmatched. Germline V CDR1 and CDR2: MDHEN, SYDVKM. The CDR3 sequence: CASSLSPTGFRGNTIYF. The CDR3 coding sequence is TGTGCCAGCAGTTTATCCCCGACAGGGTTCAGAGGAAACACCATATATTTT. Based on the CDR3 plus reference TRBV28 and TRBJ1-3, the full variable domain is DVKVTQSSRYLVKRTGEKVFLECVQDMDHENMFWYRQDPGLGLRLIYFSYDVKMKEKGDIPEGYSVSREKKERFSLILESASTNQTSMYLCASSLSPTGFRGNTIYFGEGSWLTVV.

The chain combines TRBV5-1 with TRBJ2-1, with D possibly matching TRBD1 (6 bases). This CDR3 region has 14 residues. Germline V gene data show CDR1 as SGHRS and CDR2 as YFSETQ. The germline V and J ends were trimmed by 0 bases and 4 bases, with 8 bases remaining between them. CDR3 in DNA: TGCGCCAGCAGCTTGGGGGACATTTACAATGAGCAGTTCTTC. Protein: CASSLGDIYNEQFF.

This clone was seen more than once but under ten times. J is TRBJ2-1 and V is TRBV4-2; 9 positions agree with TRBD1. Germline CDR1 is LGHNA and CDR2 is YNFKEQ. This CDR3 comprises 16 residues. V was clipped by 3 bases and J by 4 bases; unmatched bases: 7. The CDR3 DNA follows: TGTGCCAGCAGCCATCCGAGACAGGGGGGTTACAATGAGCAGTTCTTC. Translated: CASSHPRQGGYNEQFF.

The J gene is TRBJ2-2, the V gene TRBV9; 7 nucleotides line up with TRBD2. Germline CDR1 SGDLS, CDR2 YYNGEE. The junction had 6 bases not matched to a gene; V was cut back by 4 bases and J by 6 bases. CDR3 length: 14 residues. In DNA form, the CDR3 reads TGTGCCAGCAGCTCTCGGACTAGGCCCGGGGAGCTGTTTTTT. Translation: CASSSRTRPGELFF.

The V and J genes are TRBV9 and TRBJ1-6, with no clear D. The length of the CDR3 is 14 residues. In germline, CDR1 is SGDLS, CDR2 YYNGEE. V was shortened by 5 bases and J by 7 bases, with 13 bases between the two germline ends. The CDR3 DNA is TGTGCCAGCAGAGCGGGTCGTGAGAATTCACCCCTCCACTTT. Translation: CASRAGRENSPLHF.

The chain carries TRBV6-1 and TRBJ1-5; D is unclear. The CDR3 has 14 residues. The germline V and J ends were trimmed by 2 bases and 0 bases, with 5 bases remaining between them. Germline CDR1 MNHNS, CDR2 SASEGT. The CDR3 DNA is TGTGCCAGCAGTGAATTAGATAGCAATCAGCCCCAGCATTTT. Its protein is CASSELDSNQPQHF.